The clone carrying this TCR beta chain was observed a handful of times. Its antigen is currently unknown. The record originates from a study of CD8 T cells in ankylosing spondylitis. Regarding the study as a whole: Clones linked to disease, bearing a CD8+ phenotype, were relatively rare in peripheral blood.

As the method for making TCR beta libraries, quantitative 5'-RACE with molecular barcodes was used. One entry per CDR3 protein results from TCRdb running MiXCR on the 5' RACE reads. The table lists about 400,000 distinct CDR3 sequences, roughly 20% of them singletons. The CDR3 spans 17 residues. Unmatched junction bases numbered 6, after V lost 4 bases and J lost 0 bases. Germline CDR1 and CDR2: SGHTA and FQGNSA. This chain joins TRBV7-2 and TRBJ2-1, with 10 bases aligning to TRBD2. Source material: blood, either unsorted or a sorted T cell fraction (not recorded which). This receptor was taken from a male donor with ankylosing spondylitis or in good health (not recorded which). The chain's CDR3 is CASSWSSGGRSYNEQFF. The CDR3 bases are TGTGCCAGCAGCTGGTCTAGCGGGGGACGCTCCTACAATGAGCAGTTCTTC.